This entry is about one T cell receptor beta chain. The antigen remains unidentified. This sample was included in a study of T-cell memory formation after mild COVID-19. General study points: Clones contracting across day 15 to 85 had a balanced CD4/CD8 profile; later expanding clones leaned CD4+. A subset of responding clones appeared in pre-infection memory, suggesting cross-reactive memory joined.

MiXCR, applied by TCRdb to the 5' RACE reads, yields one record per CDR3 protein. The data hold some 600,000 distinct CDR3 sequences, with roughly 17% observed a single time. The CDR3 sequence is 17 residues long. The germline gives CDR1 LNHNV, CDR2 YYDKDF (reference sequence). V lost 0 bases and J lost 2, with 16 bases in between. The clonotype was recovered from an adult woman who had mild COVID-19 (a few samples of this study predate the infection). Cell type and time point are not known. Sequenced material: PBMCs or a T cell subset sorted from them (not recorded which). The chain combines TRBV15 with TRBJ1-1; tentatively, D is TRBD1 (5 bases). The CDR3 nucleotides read TGTGCCACCAGCAGAGAGGGGGACGGGTATGATAACACTGAAGCTTTCTTT. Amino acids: CATSREGDGYDNTEAFF. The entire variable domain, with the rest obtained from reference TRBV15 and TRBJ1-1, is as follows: DAMVIQNPRYQVTQFGKPVTLSCSQTLNHNVMYWYQQKSSQAPKLLFHYYDKDFNNEADTPDNFQSRRPNTSFCFLDIRSPGLGDTAMYLCATSREGDGYDNTEAFFGQGTRLTVV.